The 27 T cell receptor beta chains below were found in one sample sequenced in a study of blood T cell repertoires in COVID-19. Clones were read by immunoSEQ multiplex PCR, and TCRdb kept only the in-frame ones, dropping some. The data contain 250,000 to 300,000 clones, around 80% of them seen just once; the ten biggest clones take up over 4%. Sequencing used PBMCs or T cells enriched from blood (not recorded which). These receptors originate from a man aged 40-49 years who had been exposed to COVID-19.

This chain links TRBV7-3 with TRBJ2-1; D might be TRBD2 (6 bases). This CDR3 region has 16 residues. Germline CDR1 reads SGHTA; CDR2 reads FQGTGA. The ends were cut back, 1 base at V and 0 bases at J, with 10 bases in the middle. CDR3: CASSLNPSASYNEQFF. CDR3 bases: TGTGCCAGCAGCTTAAATCCTAGCGCCTCCTACAATGAGCAGTTCTTC.

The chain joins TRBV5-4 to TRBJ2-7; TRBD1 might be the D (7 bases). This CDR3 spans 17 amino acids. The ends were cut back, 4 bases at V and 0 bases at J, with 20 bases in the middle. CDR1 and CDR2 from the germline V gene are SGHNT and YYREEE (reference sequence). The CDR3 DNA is TGTGCCAGCAGCCCACCAGGCGGGACAGCCAGCTCCTACGAGCAGTACTTC. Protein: CASSPPGGTASSYEQYF.

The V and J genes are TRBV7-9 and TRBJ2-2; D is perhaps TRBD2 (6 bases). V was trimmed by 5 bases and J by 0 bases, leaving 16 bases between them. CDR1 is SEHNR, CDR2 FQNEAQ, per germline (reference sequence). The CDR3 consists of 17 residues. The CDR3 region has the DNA TGTGCCAGCAGCCGAACTCCCGGGACTTCGAACACCGGGGAGCTGTTTTTT. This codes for CASSRTPGTSNTGELFF.

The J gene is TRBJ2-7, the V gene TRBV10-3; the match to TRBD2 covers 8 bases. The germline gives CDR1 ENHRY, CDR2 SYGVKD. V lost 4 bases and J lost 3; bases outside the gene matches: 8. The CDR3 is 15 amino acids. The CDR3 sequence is CAISGMSGRGYEQYF. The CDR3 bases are TGTGCCATCAGTGGAATGAGCGGGAGAGGCTACGAGCAGTACTTC.

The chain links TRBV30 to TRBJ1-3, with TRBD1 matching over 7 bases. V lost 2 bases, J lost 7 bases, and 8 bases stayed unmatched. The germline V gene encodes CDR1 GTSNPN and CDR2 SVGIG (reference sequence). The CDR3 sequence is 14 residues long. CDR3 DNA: TGTGCCTGGAGTCGGACAGGTTCACGGAACACCATATATTTT. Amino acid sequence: CAWSRTGSRNTIYF.

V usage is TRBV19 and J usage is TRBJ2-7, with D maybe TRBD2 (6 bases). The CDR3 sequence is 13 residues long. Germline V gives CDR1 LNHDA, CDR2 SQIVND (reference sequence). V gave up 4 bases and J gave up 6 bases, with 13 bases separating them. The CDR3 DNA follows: TGTGCCAGTAGTAGAACTAGCTTAGGCGAGCAGTACTTC. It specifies CASSRTSLGEQYF. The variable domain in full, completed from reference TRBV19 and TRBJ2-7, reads DGGITQSPKYLFRKEGQNVTLSCEQNLNHDAMYWYRQDPGQGLRLIYYSQIVNDFQKGDIAEGYSVSREKKESFPLTVTSAQKNPTAFYLCASSRTSLGEQYFGPGTRLTVT.

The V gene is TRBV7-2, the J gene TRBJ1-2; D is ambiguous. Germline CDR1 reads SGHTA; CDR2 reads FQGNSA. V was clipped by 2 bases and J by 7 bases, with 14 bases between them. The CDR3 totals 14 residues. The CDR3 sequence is CASSLFSPEGGYTF. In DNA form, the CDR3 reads TGTGCCAGCAGCTTATTCAGTCCGGAGGGTGGCTACACCTTC.

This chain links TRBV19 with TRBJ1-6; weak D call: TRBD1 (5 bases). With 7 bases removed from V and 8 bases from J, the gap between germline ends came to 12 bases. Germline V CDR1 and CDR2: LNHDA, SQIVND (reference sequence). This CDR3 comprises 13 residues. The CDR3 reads CASKRQYDSPLHF. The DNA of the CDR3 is TGTGCCAGTAAACGACAGTACGATTCACCCCTCCACTTT.

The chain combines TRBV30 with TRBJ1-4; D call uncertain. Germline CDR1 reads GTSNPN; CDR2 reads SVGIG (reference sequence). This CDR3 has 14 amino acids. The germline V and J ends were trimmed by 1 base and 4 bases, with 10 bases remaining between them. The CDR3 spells CAWSGWQVNEKLFF. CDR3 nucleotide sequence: TGTGCCTGGAGTGGGTGGCAGGTTAATGAAAAACTGTTTTTT.

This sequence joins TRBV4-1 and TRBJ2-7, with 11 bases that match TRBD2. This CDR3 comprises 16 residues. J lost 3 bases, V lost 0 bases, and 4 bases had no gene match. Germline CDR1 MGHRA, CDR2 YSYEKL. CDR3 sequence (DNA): TGCGCCAGCAGCCAAGAGTACCTAGCGGGAGGCTACGAGCAGTACTTC. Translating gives CASSQEYLAGGYEQYF.

CDR3 sequence reads: CAWNRDFSYNEQFF. CDR3 bases: TGTGCCTGGAATCGGGACTTCTCCTACAATGAGCAGTTCTTC. The V call is TRBV30, the J call TRBJ2-1; TRBD2 might be the D (6 bases). Trimming cost V 4 bases and J 0 bases, with 10 bases left between them. Germline assignment: CDR1 GTSNPN and CDR2 SVGIG (reference sequence). The CDR3 runs 14 residues.

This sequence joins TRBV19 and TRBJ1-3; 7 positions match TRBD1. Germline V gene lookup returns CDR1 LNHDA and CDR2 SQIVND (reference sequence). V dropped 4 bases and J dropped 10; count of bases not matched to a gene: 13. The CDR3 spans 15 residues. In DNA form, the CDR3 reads TGTGCCAGTAGTAGGGGACAGTATATGGAAACGACCATATATTTT. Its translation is CASSRGQYMETTIYF.

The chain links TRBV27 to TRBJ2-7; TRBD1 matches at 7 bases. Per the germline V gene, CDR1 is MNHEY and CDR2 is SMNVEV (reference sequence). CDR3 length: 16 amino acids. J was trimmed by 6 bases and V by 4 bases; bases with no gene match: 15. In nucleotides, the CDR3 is TGTGCCAGCAGTTCGAGGACAGGTTCCGTAATCGGCGAGCAGTACTTC. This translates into CASSSRTGSVIGEQYF.

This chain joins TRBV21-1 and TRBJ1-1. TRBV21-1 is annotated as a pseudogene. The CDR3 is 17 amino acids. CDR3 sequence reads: CASSNGGTGGVDAEAFF. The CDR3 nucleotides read TGTGCCAGCAGCAACGGGGGAACGGGGGGAGTGGACGCTGAAGCTTTCTTT.

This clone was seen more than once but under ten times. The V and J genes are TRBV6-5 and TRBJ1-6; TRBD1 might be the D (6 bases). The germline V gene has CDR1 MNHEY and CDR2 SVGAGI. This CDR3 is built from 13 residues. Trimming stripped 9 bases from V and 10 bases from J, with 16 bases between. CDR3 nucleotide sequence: TGTGCCAGTCTGACAGGATGGAACTCACCCCTCCACTTT. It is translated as CASLTGWNSPLHF.

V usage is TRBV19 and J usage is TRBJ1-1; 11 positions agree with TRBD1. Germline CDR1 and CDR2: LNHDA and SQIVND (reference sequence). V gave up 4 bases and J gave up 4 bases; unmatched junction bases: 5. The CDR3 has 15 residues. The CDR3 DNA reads TGTGCCAGTAGTAGTTCCGGGACAGGGGGCACTGAAGCTTTCTTT. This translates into CASSSSGTGGTEAFF. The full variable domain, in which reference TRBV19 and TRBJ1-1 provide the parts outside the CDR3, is DGGITQSPKYLFRKEGQNVTLSCEQNLNHDAMYWYRQDPGQGLRLIYYSQIVNDFQKGDIAEGYSVSREKKESFPLTVTSAQKNPTAFYLCASSSSGTGGTEAFFGQGTRLTVV.

In DNA, the CDR3 is TGTGCCAGCAGCTCCGGAGGGCGTGGCACCGGGGAGCTGTTTTTT. Protein: CASSSGGRGTGELFF. This chain links TRBV11-3 with TRBJ2-2; a possible D gene is TRBD2 (6 bases). Trimming took 4 bases from V and 4 from J, leaving 13 bases between them. The CDR3 runs 15 residues. Germline CDR1 reads SGHNT; CDR2 reads YENEEA.

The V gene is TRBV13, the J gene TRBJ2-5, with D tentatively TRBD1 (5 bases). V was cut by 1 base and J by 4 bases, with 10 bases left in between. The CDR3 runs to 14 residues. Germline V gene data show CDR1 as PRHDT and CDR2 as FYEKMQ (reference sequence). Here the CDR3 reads CASSLVSRGETQYF. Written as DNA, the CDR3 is TGTGCCAGCAGCTTAGTGTCAAGGGGAGAGACCCAGTACTTC. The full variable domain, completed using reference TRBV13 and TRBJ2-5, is AAGVIQSPRHLIKEKRETATLKCYPIPRHDTVYWYQQGPGQDPQFLISFYEKMQSDKGSIPDRFSAQQFSDYHSELNMSSLELGDSALYFCASSLVSRGETQYFGPGTRLLVL.

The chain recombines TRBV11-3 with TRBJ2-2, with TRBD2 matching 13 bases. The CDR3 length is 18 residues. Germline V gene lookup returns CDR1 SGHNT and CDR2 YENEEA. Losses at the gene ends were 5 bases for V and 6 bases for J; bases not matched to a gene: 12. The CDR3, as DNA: TGTGCCAGCAGCCTAAGGACTAGCGGGAGTGTTAGCTCCGGGGAGCTGTTTTTT. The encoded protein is CASSLRTSGSVSSGELFF.

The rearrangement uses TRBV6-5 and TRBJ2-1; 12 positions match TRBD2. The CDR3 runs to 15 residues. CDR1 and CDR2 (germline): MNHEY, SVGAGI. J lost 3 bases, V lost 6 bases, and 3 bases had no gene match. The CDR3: CASSPGLAGYNEQFF. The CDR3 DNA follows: TGTGCCAGCAGCCCGGGACTAGCGGGCTACAATGAGCAGTTCTTC.

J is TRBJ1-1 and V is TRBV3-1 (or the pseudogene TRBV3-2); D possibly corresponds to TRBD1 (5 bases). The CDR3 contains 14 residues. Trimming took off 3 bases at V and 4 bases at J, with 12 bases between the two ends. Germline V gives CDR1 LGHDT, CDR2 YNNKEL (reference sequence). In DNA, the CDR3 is TGTGCCAGCAGCCAGACAGATAGGGGCACTGAAGCTTTCTTT. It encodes CASSQTDRGTEAFF.

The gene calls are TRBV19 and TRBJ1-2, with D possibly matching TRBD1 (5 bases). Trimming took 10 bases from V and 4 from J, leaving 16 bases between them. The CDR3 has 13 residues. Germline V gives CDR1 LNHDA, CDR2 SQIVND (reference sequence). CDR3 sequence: CATSPGWGYGYTF. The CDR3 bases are TGTGCCACAAGCCCAGGGTGGGGCTATGGCTACACCTTC.

CDR3 DNA sequence: TGTGCCAGCTCACCGAAGACAGGGACTGCAACTAATGAAAAACTGTTTTTT. The encoded protein is CASSPKTGTATNEKLFF. The V and J genes are TRBV18 and TRBJ1-4; TRBD1 aligns across 7 bases. The V gene's germline CDR1 is KGHSH and CDR2 LQKENI. The CDR3 runs to 17 residues. The J segment lost 0 bases and the V segment lost 3 bases, leaving 7 bases of the junction unmatched. The full variable domain, rest sourced from reference TRBV18 and TRBJ1-4, is NAGVMQNPRHLVRRRGQEARLRCSPMKGHSHVYWYRQLPEEGLKFMVYLQKENIIDESGMPKERFSAEFPKEGPSILRIQQVVRGDSAAYFCASSPKTGTATNEKLFFGSGTQLSVL.

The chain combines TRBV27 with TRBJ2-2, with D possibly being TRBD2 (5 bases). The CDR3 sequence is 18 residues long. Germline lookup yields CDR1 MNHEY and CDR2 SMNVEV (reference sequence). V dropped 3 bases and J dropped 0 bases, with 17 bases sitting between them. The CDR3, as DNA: TGTGCCAGCAGTTTTCAGCCCGGGTTCGGGACGAACACCGGGGAGCTGTTTTTT. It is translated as CASSFQPGFGTNTGELFF.

The DNA for the CDR3 is TGTGCCAGTACAGGGGGATTCACAGATACGCAGTATTTT. Translation gives CASTGGFTDTQYF. The genes are TRBV27 and TRBJ2-3; TRBD1 agrees at 8 bases. V shed 9 bases, J shed 2 bases, and the junction held 4 bases outside the gene matches. The CDR3 sequence is 13 residues long. Germline CDR1 reads MNHEY; CDR2 reads SMNVEV (reference sequence).

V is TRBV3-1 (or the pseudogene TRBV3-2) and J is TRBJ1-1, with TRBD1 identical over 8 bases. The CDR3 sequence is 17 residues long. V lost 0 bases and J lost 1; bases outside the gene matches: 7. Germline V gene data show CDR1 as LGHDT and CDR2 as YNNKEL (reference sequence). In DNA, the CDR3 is TGTGCCAGCAGCCAAGAAAGGGGACAGGTAAGGAACACTGAAGCTTTCTTT. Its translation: CASSQERGQVRNTEAFF.

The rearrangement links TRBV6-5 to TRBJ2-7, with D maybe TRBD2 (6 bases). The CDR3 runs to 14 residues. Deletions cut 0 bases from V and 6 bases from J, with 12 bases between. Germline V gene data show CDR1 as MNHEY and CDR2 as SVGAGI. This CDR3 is CASSYSWGEGEQYF. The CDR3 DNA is TGTGCCAGCAGTTACTCGTGGGGGGAAGGCGAGCAGTACTTC.